This paragraph covers one T cell receptor beta chain sequence. This clonotype was detected many times. Its target antigen remains unknown. There are no base qualities to consult, and no much larger clone falls within one base. Stable Graves' hyperthyroidism was defined as the absence of progression to ophthalmopathy over 18 months of follow-up. The hyperthyroidism patients were between 18 and 65 years old and newly diagnosed, with a disease duration of less than 2 months. Any patient with an uncontrolled infection, another autoimmune disease, pregnancy or lactation was excluded. Diagnoses were based on clinical symptoms, serum thyroxine and TRAb, thyroid ultrasound and orbital computed tomography. PBMCs were separated from roughly 9.6 ml of fresh peripheral blood using Ficoll-Paque density gradient centrifugation. Total RNA was extracted using Trizol reagent, and RNA quality was assessed on an Agilent 2100 Bioanalyzer.

TCR beta CDR3 regions were amplified from RNA transcripts. The first round of RT-PCR for the TCR CDR3 was performed with the HTBI primer set and the Qiagen OneStep RT-PCR kit. Libraries were constructed in a second round of multiplex PCR, after which size selection and purification were carried out. Sequencing of the libraries was done on an Illumina HiSeq2000 using paired-end 100 bp reads. The published analysis was carried out like this. Raw data were processed with SOAPnuke, discarding reads with adapters, uncalled bases, mean Phred below 15, or no exact constant-primer or identifier match. COPE v1.2.5 was used to merge the high-quality paired reads, and each unique nucleotide sequence was defined as a clonotype. Clonotypes were aligned to IMGT TRBV, TRBD and TRBJ reference segments using MiTCR v1.1. The analysis was restricted to V-J combinations with a frequency above 0.0001, which together covered roughly 99% of the repertoires. The TCS score was defined as F50 (clonal expansion) divided by E x V (chaos), with BLOSUM62-based TCRdist calculated between CDR3 peptides within each V-J. Welch's t-statistics and random forest reduced several hundred V-J features to roughly 13, which were used in a naive Bayes classifier (R e1071). Using fastp at Q25 and MiXCR, TCRdb reprocessed the public reads and kept productive beta chains. For every CDR3 protein sequence, its rows merge into one entry that carries the most common genes and DNA. The V and J calls come from TCRdb's annotation, not from the publication. In this sample the table shows fewer than 700,000 distinct CDR3 sequences, about 17% of which occur a single time. The ten biggest clones cover less than 4.5% of the sample.

The CDR3 contains 14 residues, cysteine and phenylalanine counted. Only the CDR3 DNA stays, 42 bases, in frame from base 1. The germline V end is reduced by 5 bases and the J end by 11 bases; junction bases left unmatched: 15. CDR1 and CDR2 are drawn from the germline V gene: SNHLY, FYNNEI. The data belong to a study of T cells in Graves' hyperthyroidism and ophthalmopathy (dated by TCRdb to between 2017 and 2020). For the wider study: Peripheral blood samples were taken at initial diagnosis, before any treatment was given. The study also compared thyroid tissue and blood T-cell repertoires from roughly 6 Graves' hyperthyroidism patients. A discovery cohort of around 100 patients, about 40 with Graves' ophthalmopathy and 57 with stable Graves' hyperthyroidism, was used to find distinguishing TCR V-J signatures. According to the paper, TCR Vbeta CDR3 sequencing was carried out on 135 peripheral blood samples, which came from some 41 ophthalmopathy, roughly 75 hyperthyroidism and approximately 17 progressor patients. The 75 to 100 discovery patients were randomly split 7:3 into training and test sets. After blood sampling, hyperthyroidism patients were treated with methimazole at a starting dose of 30 mg daily, and ophthalmopathy patients were treated with high-dose intravenous methylprednisolone. Whether ophthalmopathy could be predicted prospectively was tested in an independent validation cohort made up of under 20 hyperthyroidism patients plus 17 patients who later progressed to ophthalmopathy. Broad study findings and their caveats: Most expanded thyroid clonotypes (frequency above 0.001) were also found in blood, which suggests that blood repertoires may mirror thyroid immune responses. A model built on a 13 V-J signature distinguished ophthalmopathy from stable hyperthyroidism, reaching 87.88% sensitivity and around 81% specificity in cross-validation and 80%/75% in testing. Sample size was not statistically predetermined, and investigators were not blinded to group allocation. In validation, the model predicted progression to ophthalmopathy with 65% to 71% sensitivity and 72% to 85% specificity, a median of 6.5 months before onset.

Sequencing was performed on blood. This chain is built from TRBV2 and TRBJ2-7; TRBD1 agrees with 7 junctional bases. This sequence originates from a woman in her 30s with Graves' hyperthyroidism. The nucleotide sequence is TGTGCCAGCAGTATGACAGGGAATAATGGCCGCGAGTACTTC. It translates to CASSMTGNNGREYF.